This record covers a single T cell receptor beta chain. These data belong to a study of technical replicates of blood from a handful of donors. Germline loops: CDR1 GTSNPN, CDR2 SVGIG (reference sequence). V was cut by 2 bases and J by 7 bases, with 8 bases left in between. CDR3 length: 11 amino acids. Method: immunoSEQ multiplex PCR; TCRdb's copy keeps in-frame clones and lacks some. The sample yields 80,000 or so clones, 96% seen once. Sequencing was done on a sample of T cells isolated from PBMCs. The chain combines TRBV30 with TRBJ1-1; D unclear. This sequence was found in a human donor in good health. In DNA form, the CDR3 reads TGTGCCTGGAGTTCCAGATTTGAAGCTTTCTTT. Protein product: CAWSSRFEAFF.